Below, 12 T cell receptor beta chains from the same sample are listed, as sequenced in a study of blood T cell repertoires in COVID-19. The protocol was immunoSEQ multiplex PCR, while the TCRdb copy is restricted to in-frame clones and leaves out a portion. In the table there are 120,000 to 150,000 clones, 88% of which are singletons. Sequencing was carried out using peripheral blood. The receptors stem from a human donor with COVID-19, enrolled during active disease. The donor label of this sample is uncertain.

The sample holds one count of this clone. The genes are TRBV19 and TRBJ1-5; TRBD1 matches at 9 bases. The trim removed 5 bases at V and 5 bases at J, leaving 7 bases unmatched. The germline CDR1 and CDR2 sequences are LNHDA and SQIVND (reference sequence). This CDR3 has 15 amino acids. In nucleotides, the CDR3 is TGTGCCAGTAGTCCCCACGACAGGGGGGATCAGCCCCAGCATTTT. Translating it yields CASSPHDRGDQPQHF.

The rearrangement joins TRBV24-1 to TRBJ2-3, with D perhaps TRBD1 (5 bases). Germline-derived CDR1 and CDR2 are KGHDR and SFDVKD. The V end lost 2 bases, the J end lost 3 bases, and 11 bases lay between the germline ends. This CDR3 is built from 15 residues. The CDR3 nucleotides are TGTGCCACCAGTGATTCAGGGAAAACGACAGATACGCAGTATTTT. It translates to CATSDSGKTTDTQYF.

The chain recombines TRBV6-5 with TRBJ2-5; 8 bases map to TRBD1. The trim removed 5 bases at V and 6 bases at J, leaving 5 bases unmatched. Germline CDR1 is MNHEY and CDR2 is SVGAGI. This CDR3 has 13 residues. CDR3 nucleotides: TGTGCCAGCAGTCTAGACAGGGGTCAGACCCAGTACTTC. Translating gives CASSLDRGQTQYF.

A note on this clone: Other DNA variants within this sample encode the same CDR3. The gene calls are TRBV9 and TRBJ2-7; 7 bases line up with TRBD2. The V gene end was trimmed by 0 bases and the J gene end by 1 base; junction bases not matched to a gene: 1. Germline values: CDR1 SGDLS, CDR2 YYNGEE. The CDR3 is 14 residues long. The chain's CDR3 is CASSVGSGSYEQYF. In DNA, the CDR3 is TGTGCCAGCAGCGTAGGTAGCGGGTCCTACGAGCAGTACTTC.

The rearrangement uses TRBV19 and TRBJ1-3, with 11 bases lining up with TRBD1. Germline assignment: CDR1 LNHDA and CDR2 SQIVND (reference sequence). The CDR3 length is 16 residues. Germline trimming cut 6 bases from V and 3 bases from J; bases unmatched to any gene: 7. CDR3 sequence: CASRNPGQGGGNTIYF. In nucleotides, the CDR3 is TGTGCCAGTAGAAACCCGGGACAGGGGGGTGGAAACACCATATATTTT.

The chain has TRBV9 and TRBJ2-1; TRBD2 matches 7 bases. Germline V gene lookup returns CDR1 SGDLS and CDR2 YYNGEE. V lost 3 bases, J lost 1 base, and 13 bases stayed unmatched. The CDR3 has 18 residues. In DNA, the CDR3 is TGTGCCAGCAGCGCCCGCGGTGATCAGCGGGGATCCTACAATGAGCAGTTCTTC. As protein: CASSARGDQRGSYNEQFF. The variable domain in full, completed from reference TRBV9 and TRBJ2-1, reads DSGVTQTPKHLITATGQRVTLRCSPRSGDLSVYWYQQSLDQGLQFLIQYYNGEERAKGNILERFSAQQFPDLHSELNLSSLELGDSALYFCASSARGDQRGSYNEQFFGPGTRLTVL.

The rearrangement links TRBV6-1 to TRBJ1-2; 11 bases map to TRBD1. With 3 bases clipped from V and 4 bases from J, the junction kept 4 bases outside the gene matches. This CDR3 has 15 residues. Germline loops: CDR1 MNHNS, CDR2 SASEGT. The CDR3 is CASSEGTGGSYGYTF. As DNA, the CDR3 is TGTGCCAGCAGTGAGGGGACAGGGGGAAGCTATGGCTACACCTTC.

The rearrangement links TRBV6-6 to TRBJ1-4, with 7 bases lining up with TRBD1. This CDR3 has 14 amino acids. Losses at the gene ends were 4 bases for V and 4 bases for J; bases not matched to a gene: 3. The germline CDR1 and CDR2 sequences are MNHNY and SVGAGI (reference sequence). CDR3 bases: TGTGCCAGCAGTTTGACAGGGATTAATGAAAAACTGTTTTTT. It codes for CASSLTGINEKLFF.

The CDR3: CASRNGQGSGELFF. In nucleotides, the CDR3 is TGTGCCAGCAGGAACGGACAGGGGAGCGGGGAGCTGTTTTTT. V gene TRBV5-4 combines with J gene TRBJ2-2; TRBD1 aligns across 9 bases. The CDR3 consists of 14 residues. Unmatched junction bases numbered 6, after V lost 5 bases and J lost 7 bases. Germline CDR1 SGHNT, CDR2 YYREEE (reference sequence).

V usage is TRBV6-2 or TRBV6-3 and J usage is TRBJ2-1, with a weak D call TRBD1 (5 bases). The V and J ends lost 2 bases and 1 base respectively, with 12 bases between them. The CDR3 loop spans 16 amino acids. Germline assignment: CDR1 MNHEY and CDR2 SVGEGT. CDR3 DNA sequence: TGTGCCAGCAGTTACAGGGGTGCGCGATCCTACAATGAGCAGTTCTTC. This sequence encodes CASSYRGARSYNEQFF.

The chain couples TRBV10-1 to TRBJ1-1, with D unclear. CDR1 is WNHNN, CDR2 SYGVQD, per germline (reference sequence). The CDR3 totals 17 residues. The ends were cut back, 0 bases at V and 0 bases at J, with 14 bases in the middle. CDR3 region: CASSESRLAPMNTEAFF. The DNA for the CDR3 is TGCGCCAGCAGTGAGTCCAGGCTTGCCCCGATGAACACTGAAGCTTTCTTT.

This sequence joins TRBV4-2 and TRBJ2-3, with D possibly TRBD2 on 5 matching bases. Germline CDR1 reads LGHNA; CDR2 reads YNFKEQ. The CDR3 sequence is 16 residues long. V shed 0 bases and J shed 2 bases, with 12 bases lying between them. DNA for the CDR3: TGTGCCAGCAGCCAAGAAACTAGGTTCCCCACAGATACGCAGTATTTT. Amino acids: CASSQETRFPTDTQYF.